This T cell receptor beta chain was profiled in a study of blood T cell repertoires in COVID-19. Original handling: Amplification from reference gene primers served as the basis for estimated nucleated cell counts. Some clones are missing from TCRdb's copy, which holds only in-frame ones; the method was immunoSEQ multiplex PCR. The DNA gave D and trimming, while V, J and clone size come from that table. The table shows under 30,000 clones, with approximately 87% occurring only once. Source material: peripheral blood. This receptor was identified in a human donor with active COVID-19. The donor label of this sample is uncertain.

DNA for the CDR3: TGTGCCAGCAGCCTAACGGGGACCCAGTACTTC. Protein sequence: CASSLTGTQYF. The chain uses TRBV7-6 and TRBJ2-5; D remains ambiguous. CDR3 length: 11 amino acids. From germline, CDR1 is SGHVS and CDR2 FNYEAQ. The ends were cut back, 5 bases at V and 7 bases at J, with 8 bases in the middle.